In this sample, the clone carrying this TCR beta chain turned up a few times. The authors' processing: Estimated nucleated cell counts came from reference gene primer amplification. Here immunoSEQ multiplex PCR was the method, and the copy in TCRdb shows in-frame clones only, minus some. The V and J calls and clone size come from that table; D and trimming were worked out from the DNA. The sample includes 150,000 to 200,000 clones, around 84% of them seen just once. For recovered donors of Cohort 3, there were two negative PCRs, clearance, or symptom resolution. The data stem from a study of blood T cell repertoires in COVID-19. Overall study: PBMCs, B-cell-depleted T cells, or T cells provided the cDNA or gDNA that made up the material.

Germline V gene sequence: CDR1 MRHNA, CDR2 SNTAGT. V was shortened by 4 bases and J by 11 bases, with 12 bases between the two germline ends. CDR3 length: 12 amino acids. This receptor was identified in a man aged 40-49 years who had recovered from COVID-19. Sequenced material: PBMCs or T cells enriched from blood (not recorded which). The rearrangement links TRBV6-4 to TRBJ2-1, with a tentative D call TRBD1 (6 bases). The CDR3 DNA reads TGTGCCAGCAGTGGACCCGACAGGCAGCAGTTCTTC. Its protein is CASSGPDRQQFF.